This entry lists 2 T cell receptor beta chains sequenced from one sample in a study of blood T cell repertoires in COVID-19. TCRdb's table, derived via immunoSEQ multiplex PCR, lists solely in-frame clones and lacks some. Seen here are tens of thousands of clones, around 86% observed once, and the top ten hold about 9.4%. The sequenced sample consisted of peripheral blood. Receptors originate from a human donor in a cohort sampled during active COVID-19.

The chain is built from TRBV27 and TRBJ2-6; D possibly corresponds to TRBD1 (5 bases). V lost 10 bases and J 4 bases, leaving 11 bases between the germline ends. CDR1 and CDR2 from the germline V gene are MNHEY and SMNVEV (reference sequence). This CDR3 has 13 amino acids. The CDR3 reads CATRVLGANVLTF. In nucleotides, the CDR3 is TGTGCCACCAGGGTTCTAGGGGCCAACGTCCTGACTTTC.

The CDR3 DNA reads TGTGCCAGCAGCCCTCGCACCGGGGAGCTGTTTTTT. Protein: CASSPRTGELFF. V is TRBV7-9 and J is TRBJ2-2; D remains unclear. The CDR3 length is 12 residues. The germline CDR1 and CDR2 sequences are SEHNR and FQNEAQ (reference sequence). Trimming took 5 bases from V and 4 from J, leaving 5 bases between them. The whole variable domain, remainder taken from reference TRBV7-9 and TRBJ2-2, is DTGVSQNPRHKITKRGQNVTFRCDPISEHNRLYWYRQTLGQGPEFLTYFQNEAQLEKSRLLSDRFSAERPKGSFSTLEIQRTEQGDSAMYLCASSPRTGELFFGEGSRLTVL.